Below are 21 T cell receptor beta chains sequenced from a single sample in a study of T cells in Graves' hyperthyroidism and ophthalmopathy. TCR beta CDR3 regions were amplified from RNA. HTBI primers were used for first-round RT-PCR of the TCR CDR3. TCRdb fed the multiplex PCR reads into MiXCR, producing one record per CDR3 protein. The sample shows hundreds of thousands of distinct CDR3 sequences, about 16% of them seen only once. Specimen: blood. Receptor source: a woman between 25 and 40 years old with Graves' hyperthyroidism.

This clonotype has ten or more counts. V usage is TRBV20-1 and J usage is TRBJ2-3; D is possibly TRBD2 (5 bases). CDR1 and CDR2 from the germline V gene are DFQATT and SNEGSKA (reference sequence). This CDR3 spans 14 amino acids. Deletions cut 3 bases from V and 2 bases from J, with 12 bases between. CDR3 region: CSARRTDNTDTQYF. The CDR3 DNA is TGCAGTGCTAGGCGGACTGACAACACAGATACGCAGTATTTT.

Comment on this clonotype: A single base separates this from a much larger clone, so it may be a read error. This CDR3 reads CASLLQSSGANVLTF. As DNA, the CDR3 is TGTGCCAGCTTACTACAGAGCTCTGGGGCCAACGTCCTGACTTTC. The chain has TRBV18 and TRBJ2-6; no firm D call. This CDR3 region has 15 residues. V lost 7 bases and J 0 bases, leaving 10 bases between the germline ends. The germline gives CDR1 KGHSH, CDR2 LQKENI.

This chain connects TRBV5-1 to TRBJ2-7; 9 nucleotides match TRBD2. Germline-derived CDR1 and CDR2 are SGHRS and YFSETQ. The CDR3 covers 16 residues. Unmatched junction bases numbered 11, after V lost 3 bases and J lost 4 bases. CDR3 sequence (DNA): TGCGCCAGCAGCTCGGCCGGCGGTAGCGGGAGTTACGAGCAGTACTTC. It is translated as CASSSAGGSGSYEQYF.

To note about this clonotype: Just one base apart from a much larger clone, this may be a read error. The chain combines TRBV20-1 with TRBJ2-7; 10 bases map to TRBD2. The ends lost 5 bases at V and 7 bases at J; junction bases unmatched: 11. The CDR3 length is 14 residues. Germline assignment: CDR1 DFQATT and CDR2 SNEGSKA (reference sequence). The CDR3: CSALPTAGGDEQYF. DNA for the CDR3: TGCAGTGCTTTACCCACAGCGGGAGGGGATGAGCAGTACTTC.

This clonotype was picked up a small number of times. The V call is TRBV10-2, the J call TRBJ2-1; 9 positions agree with TRBD2. Germline CDR1 reads WSHSY; CDR2 reads SAAADI. The V gene end was trimmed by 3 bases and the J gene end by 7 bases; junction bases not matched to a gene: 7. The CDR3 totals 15 residues. CDR3 bases: TGCGCCAGCAGTGACGTAGCGGGAGTGGGAAATGAGCAGTTCTTC. Amino acid sequence: CASSDVAGVGNEQFF.

This clonotype was recorded at least ten times. One end of the junction does not line up with germline, which may come from a read error. This rearrangement joins TRBV15 to TRBJ1-1, with 8 bases aligning to TRBD1. Germline CDR1 LNHNV, CDR2 YYDKDF (reference sequence). The CDR3 runs 15 residues. The CDR3 nucleotides are TGTGCCACCAGCAGAGATCAGGGGGCTGGAACTGAGGCTTTCTTT. Its protein is CATSRDQGAGTEAFF.

This clonotype was seen at least ten times. V gene TRBV12-3 or TRBV12-4 combines with J gene TRBJ2-3, with D possibly being TRBD1 or TRBD2 (5 bases each). Deletions cut 4 bases from V and 4 bases from J, with 18 bases between. The length of the CDR3 is 16 residues. CDR3 bases: TGTGCCAGCAGTTCGCCAGGGTTATGGGAGTCAGATACGCAGTATTTT. The encoded protein is CASSSPGLWESDTQYF.

This clonotype was picked up a small number of times. The V call is TRBV28, the J call TRBJ2-7; TRBD1 agrees at 7 bases. Trimming removed 7 bases from V and 3 bases from J; junction bases left unmatched: 9. The CDR3 consists of 14 residues. Germline CDR1 reads MDHEN; CDR2 reads SYDVKM. The CDR3 is CASTPDREFYEQYF. In DNA, the CDR3 is TGTGCCAGCACCCCCGACAGGGAATTCTACGAGCAGTACTTC.

This clonotype occurred many times. The chain uses TRBV27 and TRBJ1-1; 7 nucleotides align to TRBD1. Germline CDR1 reads MNHEY; CDR2 reads SMNVEV (reference sequence). The CDR3 covers 15 residues. V trimming: 4 bases; J trimming: 0 bases; junction bases outside the gene matches: 5. Here the CDR3 reads CASSSRQGMNTEAFF. The CDR3 DNA follows: TGTGCCAGCAGTTCTCGACAGGGTATGAACACTGAAGCTTTCTTT.

This clonotype was recorded many times. The rearrangement uses TRBV28 and TRBJ2-7; 8 positions match TRBD1. Germline CDR1 reads MDHEN; CDR2 reads SYDVKM. The trim removed 4 bases at V and 1 base at J, leaving 3 bases unmatched. This CDR3 comprises 14 residues. This CDR3 is CASSSRQGSYEQYF. The CDR3 DNA reads TGTGCCAGCAGTTCCCGACAGGGGTCCTACGAGCAGTACTTC.

This clonotype was detected many times. The chain is built from TRBV27 and TRBJ1-2; 7 bases fit TRBD1. V was pared by 5 bases and J by 3 bases, with 15 bases of the junction left unmatched. The CDR3 is 17 amino acids. Germline lookup yields CDR1 MNHEY and CDR2 SMNVEV (reference sequence). In nucleotides, the CDR3 is TGTGCCAGCAGTCGAGCCCCCGGTACAGGGGTTGACTATGGCTACACCTTC. This codes for CASSRAPGTGVDYGYTF.

There are a few counts of this clonotype. V and J are TRBV7-9 and TRBJ1-2, with D unclear. Germline CDR1 is SEHNR and CDR2 is FQNEAQ (reference sequence). The germline V and J ends were trimmed by 1 base and 4 bases, with 13 bases remaining between them. This CDR3 has 15 residues. CDR3 nucleotide sequence: TGTGCCAGCAGCTTAGGTACCGCCCCTACCTATGGCTACACCTTC. Translating gives CASSLGTAPTYGYTF.

The sample holds many counts of this clonotype. The V call is TRBV30, the J call TRBJ1-1; D gene ambiguous. The length of the CDR3 is 15 residues. CDR1 and CDR2 from the germline V gene are GTSNPN and SVGIG (reference sequence). V lost 1 base and J 0 bases, leaving 12 bases between the germline ends. In DNA form, the CDR3 reads TGTGCCTGGAGTGGCCTCGGGGTCATGAACACTGAAGCTTTCTTT. Its translation: CAWSGLGVMNTEAFF.

This clonotype was counted only a few times. As DNA, the CDR3 is TGCGCCAGCAGCTTGGAGGGCAGCGAAAAAGAGACCCAGTACTTC. Translation gives CASSLEGSEKETQYF. The rearrangement joins TRBV5-1 to TRBJ2-5; unclear D gene. V lost 0 bases to trimming and J lost 3 bases, with 12 bases between them. Germline V gene data show CDR1 as SGHRS and CDR2 as YFSETQ. The CDR3 has 15 amino acids.

The V gene is TRBV29-1, the J gene TRBJ2-7, with D tentatively TRBD1 or TRBD2 (5 bases each). CDR3 length: 13 amino acids. The germline V gene encodes CDR1 SQVTM and CDR2 ANQGSEA. Trimming stripped 6 bases from V and 2 bases from J, with 14 bases between. The CDR3 DNA reads as TGCAGCGTCTCGGACGGGGCAACCTACGAGCAGTACTTC. Translation gives CSVSDGATYEQYF.

The chain couples TRBV6-1 to TRBJ2-3, with 7 bases fitting TRBD2. The J segment lost 3 bases and the V segment lost 1 base, leaving 7 bases of the junction unmatched. The germline CDR1 and CDR2 sequences are MNHNS and SASEGT. The CDR3 covers 16 residues. The CDR3 sequence is CASSEVAGARTDTQYF. CDR3 nucleotide sequence: TGTGCCAGCAGTGAAGTTGCGGGAGCGCGGACAGATACGCAGTATTTT.

The chain has TRBV19 and TRBJ2-1; TRBD2 agrees at 12 bases. Germline loops: CDR1 LNHDA, CDR2 SQIVND (reference sequence). This CDR3 has 17 amino acids. The junction had 12 bases not matched to a gene; V was cut back by 3 bases and J by 9 bases. CDR3 protein: CASSIGLAGGPLGEQFF. The CDR3 bases are TGTGCCAGTAGTATTGGTCTAGCGGGAGGGCCCTTAGGTGAGCAGTTCTTC.

In this sample, this clonotype turned up many times. The chain recombines TRBV19 with TRBJ1-1; D remains unclear. Trimming shortened V by 6 bases and J by 1 base, and 12 bases separated the two germline ends. The germline CDR1 and CDR2 sequences are LNHDA and SQIVND (reference sequence). There are 14 residues in the CDR3. The CDR3 DNA reads TGTGCCAGTAGCGGCAATAGAGGGAACACTGAAGCTTTCTTT. Translating gives CASSGNRGNTEAFF. The full variable domain, its missing parts supplied by reference TRBV19 and TRBJ1-1, is DGGITQSPKYLFRKEGQNVTLSCEQNLNHDAMYWYRQDPGQGLRLIYYSQIVNDFQKGDIAEGYSVSREKKESFPLTVTSAQKNPTAFYLCASSGNRGNTEAFFGQGTRLTVV.

This sequence joins TRBV24-1 and TRBJ2-3, with 7 bases aligning to TRBD1. The germline gives CDR1 KGHDR, CDR2 SFDVKD. After removal of 5 bases from V and 0 bases from J, the junction contained 7 bases not matched to a gene. The CDR3 runs to 16 residues. This CDR3 reads CATSGRNRGSTDTQYF. For the CDR3, the DNA is TGTGCCACCAGTGGGAGGAACAGGGGAAGCACAGATACGCAGTATTTT.

This clonotype was detected a few times. The V gene is TRBV5-6, the J gene TRBJ2-7, with D unclear. The CDR3 has 15 residues. Germline assignment: CDR1 SGHDT and CDR2 YYEEEE. The V end was cut by 0 bases, the J end by 2 bases, with 12 bases between. CDR3 region: CASSLVPNPAYEQYF. The CDR3 coding sequence is TGTGCCAGCAGCTTGGTCCCCAATCCTGCCTACGAGCAGTACTTC.

CDR3 sequence: CASSTLGIKLGTDTQYF. CDR3 bases: TGTGCCAGTAGTACCCTCGGGATTAAGCTGGGCACAGATACGCAGTATTTT. The chain uses TRBV19 and TRBJ2-3; possibly TRBD2 for D (5 bases). The germline V gene has CDR1 LNHDA and CDR2 SQIVND (reference sequence). V lost 4 bases to trimming and J lost 1 base, with 18 bases between them. The CDR3 has 17 residues.